The sequence of this T cell receptor beta chain was determined in a study of T cells after yellow fever vaccination. About the research overall: With SMART-Seq v4 Ultra Low Input, the fractions containing low cell numbers were prepared. Study-level results: Subsequent to the booster, the majority of primary-vaccination clones reappeared (around 97% CD4, 70% to 90% CD8). Across the CD4 and CD8 compartments, a small share of clonotypes was present in both.

TCRdb recomputed calls from the 5' RACE reads with MiXCR, one row per CDR3 protein. The data contain hundreds of thousands of distinct CDR3 sequences, 15% to 20% of them singletons. This clonotype was observed a handful of times. What it binds is not known. The CDR3 has 14 amino acids. Per germline, CDR1 DFQATT and CDR2 SNEGSKA (reference sequence). Trimming cost V 0 bases and J 3 bases, with 12 bases left between them. Sequenced material: PBMCs, taken 15 days after the yellow fever booster vaccination. V usage is TRBV20-1 and J usage is TRBJ2-7; D might be TRBD1 or TRBD2, each matching 5 bases. This receptor was identified in a man aged 25 to 40 who received the YFV17D yellow fever vaccine. CDR3 coding DNA: TGCAGTGCTAGAGACCGGGACCTCCTCTACGAGCAGTACTTC. Its translation is CSARDRDLLYEQYF.